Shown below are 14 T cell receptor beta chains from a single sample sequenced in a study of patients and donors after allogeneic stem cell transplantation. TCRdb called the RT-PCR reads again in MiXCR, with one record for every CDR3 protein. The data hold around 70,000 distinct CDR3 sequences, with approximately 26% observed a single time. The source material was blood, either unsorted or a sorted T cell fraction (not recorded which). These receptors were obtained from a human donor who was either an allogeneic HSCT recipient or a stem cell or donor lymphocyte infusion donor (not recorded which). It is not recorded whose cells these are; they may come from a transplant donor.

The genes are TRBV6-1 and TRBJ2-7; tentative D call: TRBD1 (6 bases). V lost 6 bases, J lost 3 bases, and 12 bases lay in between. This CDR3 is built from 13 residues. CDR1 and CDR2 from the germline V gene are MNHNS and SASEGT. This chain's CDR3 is CASRTRQVYEQYF. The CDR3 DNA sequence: TGTGCCAGCAGAACAAGACAGGTCTACGAGCAGTACTTC.

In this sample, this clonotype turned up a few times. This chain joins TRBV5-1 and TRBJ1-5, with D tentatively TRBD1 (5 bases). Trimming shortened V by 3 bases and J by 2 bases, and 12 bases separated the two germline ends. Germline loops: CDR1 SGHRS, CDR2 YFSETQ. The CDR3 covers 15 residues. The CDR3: CASSYSTGGNQPQHF. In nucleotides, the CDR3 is TGCGCCAGCAGCTACTCAACAGGAGGCAATCAGCCCCAGCATTTT.

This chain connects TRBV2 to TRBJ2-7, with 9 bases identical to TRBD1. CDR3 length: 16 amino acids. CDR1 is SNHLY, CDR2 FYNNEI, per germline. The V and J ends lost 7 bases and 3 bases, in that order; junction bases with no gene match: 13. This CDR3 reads CASNTDEDRGDYEQYF. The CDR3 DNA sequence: TGTGCCAGCAATACGGACGAGGACAGGGGTGACTACGAGCAGTACTTC.

In DNA, the CDR3 is TGCAGTTCTTGGGTAAACACTGAAGCTTTCTTT. Amino acids: CSSWVNTEAFF. The chain recombines TRBV20-1 with TRBJ1-1; D gene unclear. Trimming stripped 8 bases from V and 2 bases from J, with 9 bases between. The CDR3 extends over 11 amino acids. Germline values: CDR1 DFQATT, CDR2 SNEGSKA (reference sequence).

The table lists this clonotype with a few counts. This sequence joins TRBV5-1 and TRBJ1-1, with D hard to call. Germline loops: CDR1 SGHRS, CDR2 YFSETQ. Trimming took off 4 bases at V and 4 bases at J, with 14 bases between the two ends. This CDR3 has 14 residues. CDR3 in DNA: TGCGCCAGCAGCATCAGGTTAGGTGGCACTGAAGCTTTCTTT. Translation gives CASSIRLGGTEAFF. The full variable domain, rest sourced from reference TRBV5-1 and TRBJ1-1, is KAGVTQTPRYLIKTRGQQVTLSCSPISGHRSVSWYQQTPGQGLQFLFEYFSETQRNKGNFPGRFSGRQFSNSRSEMNVSTLELGDSALYLCASSIRLGGTEAFFGQGTRLTVV.

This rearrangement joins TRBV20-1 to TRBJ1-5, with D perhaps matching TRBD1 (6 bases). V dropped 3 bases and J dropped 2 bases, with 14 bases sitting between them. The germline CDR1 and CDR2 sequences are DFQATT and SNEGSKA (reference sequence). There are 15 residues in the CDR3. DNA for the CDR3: TGCAGTGCTAGTTCGGGGGCAGTGGGCAATCAGCCCCAGCATTTT. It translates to CSASSGAVGNQPQHF.

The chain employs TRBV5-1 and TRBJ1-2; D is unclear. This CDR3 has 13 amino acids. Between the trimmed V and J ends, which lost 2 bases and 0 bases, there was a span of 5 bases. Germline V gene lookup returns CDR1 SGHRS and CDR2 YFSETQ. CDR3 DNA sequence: TGCGCCAGCAGCTTCGGTTCTAACTATGGCTACACCTTC. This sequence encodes CASSFGSNYGYTF.

CDR3 in amino acids: CASSLAGSSSYEQYF. CDR3 nucleotides: TGTGCCAGCAGCTTGGCCGGGTCCAGCTCCTACGAGCAGTACTTC. V usage is TRBV5-5 and J usage is TRBJ2-7, with D hard to call. V was shortened by 0 bases and J by 0 bases, with 10 bases between the two germline ends. Germline V gene sequence: CDR1 SGHKS, CDR2 YYEKEE (reference sequence). The CDR3 extends over 15 amino acids.

The CDR3 coding sequence is TGCAGTGCTAGCGCCCCGGGCTCTGGAAACACCATATATTTT. As protein: CSASAPGSGNTIYF. The chain employs TRBV20-1 and TRBJ1-3; no definite D call. The V end was cut by 3 bases, the J end by 0 bases, with 9 bases between. The germline gives CDR1 DFQATT, CDR2 SNEGSKA (reference sequence). CDR3 size: 14 residues.

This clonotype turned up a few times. CDR3 nucleotides: TGTGCCAGCAGCCCAGGGGAAGGGGGAGAGACCCAGTACTTC. Protein: CASSPGEGGETQYF. J is TRBJ2-5 and V is TRBV12-3 or TRBV12-4, with D tentatively TRBD1 (6 bases). Trimming took off 6 bases at V and 4 bases at J, with 15 bases between the two ends. CDR3 size: 14 residues.

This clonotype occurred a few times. Written as DNA, the CDR3 is TGTGCCAGCAGTTTTCGCGGGCTGATATACGAGCAGTACTTC. It translates to CASSFRGLIYEQYF. This chain links TRBV27 with TRBJ2-7; TRBD2 is a possible D gene (5 bases). V was pared by 3 bases and J by 4 bases, with 13 bases between. There are 14 residues in the CDR3. Germline CDR1 MNHEY, CDR2 SMNVEV (reference sequence).

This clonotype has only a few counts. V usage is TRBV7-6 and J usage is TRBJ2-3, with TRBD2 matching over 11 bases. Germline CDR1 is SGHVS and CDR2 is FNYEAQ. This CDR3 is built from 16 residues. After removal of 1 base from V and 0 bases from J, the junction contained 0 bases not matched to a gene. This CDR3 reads CASSLGTSGSTDTQYF. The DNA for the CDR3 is TGTGCCAGCAGCTTAGGGACTAGCGGGAGCACAGATACGCAGTATTTT.

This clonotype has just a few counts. The CDR3 nucleotides are TGTGCCAGCAGCTTTGGGGCAGGCTATCGATCTGGGGCCAACGTCCTGACTTTC. Translation gives CASSFGAGYRSGANVLTF. V and J are TRBV7-4 and TRBJ2-6; D is possibly TRBD1 (5 bases). The CDR3 sequence is 18 residues long. Germline V CDR1 and CDR2: SGHVT, SQSDAQ. V lost 3 bases and J 1 base, leaving 16 bases between the germline ends.

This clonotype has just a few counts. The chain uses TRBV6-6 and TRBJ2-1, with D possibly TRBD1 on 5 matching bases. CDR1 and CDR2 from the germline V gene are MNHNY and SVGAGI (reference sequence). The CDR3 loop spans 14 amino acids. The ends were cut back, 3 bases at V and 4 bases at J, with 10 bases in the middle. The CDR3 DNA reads TGTGCCAGCAGTTATGTCAGGGAATACAATGAGCAGTTCTTC. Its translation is CASSYVREYNEQFF.